These 22 T cell receptor beta chains were sequenced from one sample in a study of control samples from healthy donors and cancer patients. Libraries were prepared by immunoSEQ multiplex PCR; TCRdb keeps only in-frame clonotypes and omits some of them. There are a few hundred thousand clones in the sample; roughly 90% occur only once, and around 6.5% lies in the top ten. Sequencing was performed on PBMCs. The receptors were gathered from a man aged 35-49 years with head and neck cancer.

V usage is TRBV18 and J usage is TRBJ2-7; D may be TRBD2 (6 bases). The CDR3 covers 13 residues. Germline CDR1 and CDR2: KGHSH and LQKENI. V lost 0 bases and J lost 6, with 9 bases in between. The CDR3 region has the DNA TGTGCCAGCTCACCACCTAGCGGTTTCGAGCAGTACTTC. Translated: CASSPPSGFEQYF. Variable domain in full (rest from reference TRBV18 and TRBJ2-7): NAGVMQNPRHLVRRRGQEARLRCSPMKGHSHVYWYRQLPEEGLKFMVYLQKENIIDESGMPKERFSAEFPKEGPSILRIQQVVRGDSAAYFCASSPPSGFEQYFGPGTRLTVT.

This sequence joins TRBV11-3 and TRBJ2-3; 8 bases fit TRBD1. The CDR3 extends over 15 amino acids. Trimming cost V 5 bases and J 2 bases; bases outside gene matches: 6. Germline V gives CDR1 SGHNT, CDR2 YENEEA. DNA for the CDR3: TGTGCCAGCAGCACGCGGACAGGGAACACAGATACGCAGTATTTT. Its protein product is CASSTRTGNTDTQYF.

This rearrangement joins TRBV11-1 to TRBJ2-1, with 7 positions matching TRBD1. The V gene's germline CDR1 is SGHAT and CDR2 FQDESV (reference sequence). This CDR3 has 15 amino acids. J was trimmed by 4 bases and V by 1 base; bases with no gene match: 4. The CDR3 sequence is CASSLGRDRYNEQFF. The CDR3 nucleotides are TGTGCCAGCAGCTTAGGTCGGGACAGATACAATGAGCAGTTCTTC. Full variable domain (missing parts from reference TRBV11-1 and TRBJ2-1): EAEVAQSPRYKITEKSQAVAFWCDPISGHATLYWYRQILGQGPELLVQFQDESVVDDSQLPKDRFSAERLKGVDSTLKIQPAELGDSAMYLCASSLGRDRYNEQFFGPGTRLTVL.

The chain is built from TRBV7-2 and TRBJ2-7, with no clear D. This CDR3 contains 13 residues. The germline gives CDR1 SGHTA, CDR2 FQGNSA. V shed 1 base and J shed 3 bases, with 7 bases lying between them. The CDR3 protein is CASSLGFFYEQYF. DNA for the CDR3: TGTGCCAGCAGCTTAGGGTTTTTCTACGAGCAGTACTTC.

V usage is TRBV19 and J usage is TRBJ2-3; unclear D gene. The CDR3 runs 12 residues. Germline V gene data show CDR1 as LNHDA and CDR2 as SQIVND (reference sequence). V gave up 7 bases and J gave up 1 base, with 6 bases separating them. The CDR3, as DNA: TGTGCCAGTACGCAAGGCACAGATACGCAGTATTTT. Residues: CASTQGTDTQYF.

The CDR3 sequence is CASSVPPVNTEAFF. CDR3 DNA sequence: TGTGCCAGCAGCGTACCCCCGGTCAACACTGAAGCTTTCTTT. The chain carries TRBV9 and TRBJ1-1; D gene ambiguous. This CDR3 spans 14 amino acids. Germline V gene lookup returns CDR1 SGDLS and CDR2 YYNGEE. The V and J ends lost 1 base and 2 bases respectively, with 9 bases between them.

The rearrangement links TRBV7-8 to TRBJ1-1; D may be TRBD1 (5 bases). The CDR3 is made up of 14 amino acids. Germline V gene sequence: CDR1 SGHVS, CDR2 FQNEAQ. V lost 5 bases, J lost 2 bases, and 12 bases lay in between. The CDR3 spells CASSLDRLNTEAFF. Here the CDR3 DNA reads TGTGCCAGCAGCCTCGACAGATTAAACACTGAAGCTTTCTTT.

The chain couples TRBV4-3 to TRBJ2-3, with D possibly being TRBD1 (6 bases). Germline values: CDR1 LGHNA, CDR2 YSLEER. The V gene lost 0 bases and the J gene lost 3 bases, with 13 bases spanning the gap. This CDR3 spans 16 amino acids. The CDR3 nucleotides read TGCGCCAGCAGCCAAGATGAGGGGGATGGGACAGATACGCAGTATTTT. Protein product: CASSQDEGDGTDTQYF.

As concerns this clone: A junction end diverges from the germline sequence, so it may reflect a read error. The chain joins TRBV20-1 to TRBJ2-7; the D is unclear. CDR3 size: 10 residues. Germline-derived CDR1 and CDR2 are DFQATT and SNEGSKA (reference sequence). In nucleotides, the CDR3 is TGCAGTGCTGACCCCTACGGGCAGTACTTC. This translates into CSADPYGQYF.

The chain links TRBV5-1 to TRBJ2-5; 13 positions agree with TRBD2. Germline CDR1 reads SGHRS; CDR2 reads YFSETQ. The V gene end was trimmed by 4 bases and the J gene end by 2 bases; junction bases not matched to a gene: 5. This CDR3 contains 16 residues. The CDR3 loop is CASSGGLAGTQETQYF. The CDR3 DNA follows: TGCGCCAGCAGCGGGGGACTAGCGGGGACACAAGAGACCCAGTACTTC.

The J gene is TRBJ1-5, the V gene TRBV2; possible D gene TRBD1, 5 bases. Germline loops: CDR1 SNHLY, CDR2 FYNNEI. The CDR3 contains 15 residues. Trimming took off 4 bases at V and 8 bases at J, with 18 bases between the two ends. The CDR3 protein is CASSGRGLSGEPQHF. DNA of the CDR3: TGTGCCAGCAGTGGGCGGGGACTGAGCGGTGAGCCCCAGCATTTT.

The chain uses TRBV5-4 and TRBJ2-7; TRBD2 aligns across 9 bases. The trim removed 0 bases at V and 6 bases at J, leaving 10 bases unmatched. Per germline, CDR1 SGHNT and CDR2 YYREEE (reference sequence). The CDR3 extends over 16 amino acids. CDR3 sequence reads: CASSLAGSSGSAEQYF. CDR3 DNA: TGTGCCAGCAGCTTGGCCGGTAGTAGCGGGAGCGCCGAGCAGTACTTC.

The chain joins TRBV5-6 to TRBJ2-3, with 7 bases that match TRBD2. The CDR3 contains 15 residues. The germline CDR1 and CDR2 sequences are SGHDT and YYEEEE. V was pared by 5 bases and J by 1 base, with 7 bases of the junction left unmatched. This CDR3 is CASSFILAGTDTQYF. Written as DNA, the CDR3 is TGTGCCAGCAGTTTTATTCTAGCGGGCACAGATACGCAGTATTTT.

As for this clone: Other nucleotide sequences from this sample produce the same CDR3. CDR3 protein: CASSLEGGTEAFF. CDR3 DNA: TGTGCCAGCAGCTTAGAAGGCGGCACTGAAGCTTTCTTT. The chain is built from TRBV11-2 and TRBJ1-1, with D unresolved. Germline V gives CDR1 SGHAT, CDR2 FQNNGV. Deletions cut 0 bases from V and 4 bases from J, with 6 bases between. The CDR3 loop spans 13 amino acids.

This chain uses TRBV7-2 with TRBJ2-3; 7 nucleotides agree with TRBD2. CDR1 and CDR2 (germline): SGHTA, FQGNSA. The CDR3 loop spans 16 amino acids. The ends lost 6 bases at V and 4 bases at J; junction bases unmatched: 13. Here the CDR3 reads CASSQNRLALSDTQYF. The CDR3 DNA sequence: TGTGCCAGCAGTCAAAATAGACTAGCTTTATCAGATACGCAGTATTTT.

This clone appeared once. The chain combines TRBV29-1 with TRBJ2-3, with unresolved D. The germline V and J ends were trimmed by 4 bases and 0 bases, with 8 bases remaining between them. This CDR3 is built from 13 residues. Germline assignment: CDR1 SQVTM and CDR2 ANQGSEA. CDR3 DNA: TGCAGCGTTGCTCAGGTTAGCACAGATACGCAGTATTTT. Residues: CSVAQVSTDTQYF.

The chain has TRBV11-3 and TRBJ2-2, with TRBD2 identical over 12 bases. The junction had 11 bases not matched to a gene; V was cut back by 1 base and J by 5 bases. Germline loops: CDR1 SGHNT, CDR2 YENEEA. This CDR3 contains 19 residues. The CDR3 coding sequence is TGTGCCAGCAGCTTAGGACTAGCGGGAGCCAATTGGGTGACCGGGGAGCTGTTTTTT. Protein sequence: CASSLGLAGANWVTGELFF.

A single count supports this clone. V and J are TRBV11-2 and TRBJ1-1; D may be TRBD1 (5 bases). With 5 bases removed from V and 4 bases from J, the gap between germline ends came to 17 bases. The CDR3 has 15 amino acids. Germline V gene sequence: CDR1 SGHAT, CDR2 FQNNGV. CDR3 region: CASSKRGPSGTEAFF. CDR3 DNA: TGTGCCAGCAGCAAACGGGGCCCTTCGGGCACTGAAGCTTTCTTT.

The V call is TRBV6-5, the J call TRBJ2-2; D might be TRBD2 (6 bases). Trimming shortened V by 4 bases and J by 5 bases, and 14 bases separated the two germline ends. The CDR3 is 15 amino acids. Germline lookup yields CDR1 MNHEY and CDR2 SVGAGI. This chain's CDR3 is CASSLARAGTGELFF. The CDR3 nucleotides read TGTGCCAGCAGTTTAGCCCGCGCGGGGACCGGGGAGCTGTTTTTT.

The chain carries TRBV6-6 and TRBJ2-1; TRBD1 agrees at 7 bases. The germline gives CDR1 MNHNY, CDR2 SVGAGI (reference sequence). The V and J ends lost 10 bases and 3 bases, in that order; junction bases with no gene match: 9. This CDR3 region has 14 residues. The CDR3 bases are TGTGCCACGGGATCCGGGACAGTCTACAATGAGCAGTTCTTC. Translating gives CATGSGTVYNEQFF.

V and J are TRBV6-2 or TRBV6-3 and TRBJ1-5, with 9 bases fitting TRBD1. The germline gives CDR1 MNHEY, CDR2 SVGEGT. This CDR3 is built from 19 residues. Losses at the gene ends were 5 bases for V and 1 base for J; bases not matched to a gene: 15. CDR3 protein: CASSLNKDRGALSNQPQHF. The CDR3 DNA follows: TGTGCCAGCAGTCTAAATAAAGACAGGGGGGCCCTGAGCAATCAGCCCCAGCATTTT.

The chain joins TRBV29-1 to TRBJ1-2; the D is unclear. Germline V gives CDR1 SQVTM, CDR2 ANQGSEA. V was clipped by 4 bases and J by 3 bases, with 12 bases between them. The CDR3 loop spans 13 amino acids. CDR3 nucleotides: TGCAGCGTTGGCGTCCGAACGGACTATGGCTACACCTTC. Amino acids: CSVGVRTDYGYTF.